This passage covers 23 T cell receptor beta chains from one sample sequenced in a study of cytomegalovirus exposure and HLA in healthy donors. PCR amplification relied on 60 Vbeta primers (plus 13 Jbeta primers). Generated by immunoSEQ multiplex PCR, the TCRdb table keeps only in-frame clones and is missing some. The data contain approximately 97,000 clones, 77% of them singletons. Input material: PBMCs. The source of these receptors is a male donor in good health and CMV-seropositive.

The chain combines TRBV6-6 with TRBJ2-1, with 8 bases identical to TRBD1. Germline V gene sequence: CDR1 MNHNY, CDR2 SVGAGI (reference sequence). This CDR3 is built from 16 residues. V lost 4 bases, J lost 2 bases, and 7 bases stayed unmatched. The CDR3 sequence: CASSSVDREPYNEQFF. The CDR3 nucleotides read TGTGCCAGCAGTTCCGTGGACAGGGAACCCTACAATGAGCAGTTCTTC.

The chain carries TRBV7-9 and TRBJ2-2; 7 nucleotides align to TRBD1. The CDR3 sequence is 14 residues long. J gave up 3 bases and V 5 bases, and 3 bases lay outside the gene matches. Germline V gene sequence: CDR1 SEHNR, CDR2 FQNEAQ (reference sequence). In DNA form, the CDR3 reads TGTGCCAGCAGCCTGGGACAGTACACCGGGGAGCTGTTTTTT. This translates into CASSLGQYTGELFF.

Only a few counts were recorded for this clone. The rearrangement joins TRBV7-8 to TRBJ2-2; TRBD1 aligns across 10 bases. V was pared by 2 bases and J by 5 bases, with 2 bases of the junction left unmatched. Germline CDR1 reads SGHVS; CDR2 reads FQNEAQ. This CDR3 has 15 amino acids. The chain's CDR3 is CASSLRTGGTGELFF. The CDR3 region has the DNA TGTGCCAGCAGCTTAAGGACAGGGGGTACCGGGGAGCTGTTTTTT.

This clone was counted between two and nine times. The chain joins TRBV11-1 to TRBJ2-1, with 8 positions matching TRBD2. This CDR3 region has 15 residues. J was trimmed by 2 bases and V by 3 bases; bases with no gene match: 3. Looked up from germline, CDR1 is SGHAT and CDR2 is FQDESV (reference sequence). In DNA form, the CDR3 reads TGTGCCAGCAGCTTCACCGGGAGGGCCTACAATGAGCAGTTCTTC. It codes for CASSFTGRAYNEQFF.

This sequence joins TRBV7-3 and TRBJ2-4; D gene unclear. Looked up from germline, CDR1 is SGHTA and CDR2 is FQGTGA. CDR3 size: 13 residues. V was shortened by 5 bases and J by 4 bases, with 9 bases between the two germline ends. The CDR3: CASSLGAKNIQYF. The CDR3 DNA reads as TGTGCCAGCAGCCTAGGAGCGAAAAACATTCAGTACTTC.

This clone was found once. The chain links TRBV20-1 to TRBJ2-7; D is perhaps TRBD2 (5 bases). This CDR3 region has 11 residues. Per the germline V gene, CDR1 is DFQATT and CDR2 is SNEGSKA (reference sequence). CDR3 protein: CSSGFRTEQYF. In nucleotides, the CDR3 is TGCAGCAGCGGATTCAGGACTGAGCAGTACTTC.

The rearrangement uses TRBV18 and TRBJ1-5; 11 positions match TRBD1. The V gene's germline CDR1 is KGHSH and CDR2 LQKENI. V was clipped by 3 bases and J by 2 bases; unmatched bases: 6. The CDR3 runs 17 residues. The CDR3 nucleotides read TGTGCCAGCTCACCGGGGGACAGGGGGATCGGCAATCAGCCCCAGCATTTT. Translation: CASSPGDRGIGNQPQHF.

The gene calls are TRBV30 and TRBJ1-2; D unresolved. V was trimmed by 3 bases and J by 2 bases, leaving 10 bases between them. The CDR3 consists of 13 residues. Per the germline V gene, CDR1 is GTSNPN and CDR2 is SVGIG (reference sequence). The CDR3 DNA sequence: TGTGCCTGGAGAGAAGCGTCCAACTATGGCTACACCTTC. Translating it yields CAWREASNYGYTF.

The chain couples TRBV6-1 to TRBJ1-5, with TRBD1 identical over 8 bases. Germline lookup yields CDR1 MNHNS and CDR2 SASEGT. Trimming took 9 bases from V and 4 from J; bases not matched to a gene: 11. The CDR3 consists of 15 residues. The CDR3 region has the DNA TGTGCCAGTTCCGAGACAGGGGTTGGAAATCAGCCCCAGCATTTT. Residues: CASSETGVGNQPQHF.

This clone was seen a few times. The CDR3 region has the DNA TGTGCCAGCAGCTTATCGCGGGACTACAATGAGCAGTTCTTC. Its translation is CASSLSRDYNEQFF. J is TRBJ2-1 and V is TRBV7-2; D is possibly TRBD2 (6 bases). The CDR3 covers 14 residues. Trimming pared 2 bases from V and 3 bases from J, leaving 8 bases between. Germline CDR1 SGHTA, CDR2 FQGNSA.

The chain employs TRBV2 and TRBJ1-6; D uncertain. The ends were cut back, 7 bases at V and 8 bases at J, with 15 bases in the middle. The CDR3 extends over 14 amino acids. Germline V gene sequence: CDR1 SNHLY, CDR2 FYNNEI. CDR3 region: CASIPSRGDSPLHF. In DNA, the CDR3 is TGTGCCAGCATCCCGTCTAGAGGAGATTCACCCCTCCACTTT.

This chain joins TRBV18 and TRBJ2-7; TRBD2 aligns across 11 bases. The V gene's germline CDR1 is KGHSH and CDR2 LQKENI. V dropped 3 bases and J dropped 5; count of bases not matched to a gene: 15. The CDR3 runs to 18 residues. The CDR3 DNA reads TGTGCCAGCTCACCCAGGCTCTTAGCGGGAGGGTATGCCCACGAGCAGTACTTC. It is translated as CASSPRLLAGGYAHEQYF.

The V and J genes are TRBV19 and TRBJ2-5; the match to TRBD2 covers 8 bases. The CDR3 consists of 17 residues. V dropped 7 bases and J dropped 5; count of bases not matched to a gene: 18. Germline V gene lookup returns CDR1 LNHDA and CDR2 SQIVND (reference sequence). As DNA, the CDR3 is TGTGCCAGTACCTCAGGACAGTCCCGGGGGGGTTTGGAGACCCAGTACTTC. Translation: CASTSGQSRGGLETQYF.

This clone turned up a few times. The CDR3 here is CASSQAQGEFTDTQYF. The DNA for the CDR3 is TGTGCCAGCAGCCAGGCGCAGGGTGAGTTTACAGATACGCAGTATTTT. The chain carries TRBV4-2 and TRBJ2-3; D is perhaps TRBD1 (5 bases). Germline V CDR1 and CDR2: LGHNA, YNFKEQ. This CDR3 has 16 amino acids. V dropped 3 bases and J dropped 3 bases, with 16 bases sitting between them.

The chain joins TRBV9 to TRBJ2-2; a weak D match, TRBD2 (5 bases). Germline CDR1 and CDR2: SGDLS and YYNGEE. V was clipped by 0 bases and J by 7 bases, with 10 bases between them. The CDR3 spans 14 residues. CDR3 residues: CASSVASGFGELFF. Written as DNA, the CDR3 is TGTGCCAGCAGCGTAGCTTCGGGGTTCGGGGAGCTGTTTTTT.

V is TRBV20-1 and J is TRBJ2-5; D perhaps matches TRBD2 (6 bases). The CDR3 spans 11 residues. The V gene lost 1 base and the J gene lost 7 bases, with 7 bases spanning the gap. The V gene's germline CDR1 is DFQATT and CDR2 SNEGSKA (reference sequence). The CDR3 DNA follows: TGCAGTGCTAGAGCCGGGGGGACCCAGTACTTC. Encoded protein: CSARAGGTQYF.

The chain combines TRBV5-1 with TRBJ1-2; possibly TRBD1 for D (6 bases). CDR1 is SGHRS and CDR2 is YFSETQ in the germline V gene. The germline V and J ends were trimmed by 2 bases and 6 bases, with 11 bases remaining between them. The CDR3 is 13 amino acids. The CDR3 DNA reads TGCGCCAGCAGCTTTTCAGGGGCCGATGGCTACACCTTC. Translating gives CASSFSGADGYTF.

CDR3 in amino acids: CASSIGLAGGEEQFF. The CDR3, as DNA: TGTGCCAGCAGCATCGGACTAGCGGGAGGGGAGGAGCAGTTCTTC. The chain uses TRBV9 and TRBJ2-1, with TRBD2 identical over 15 bases. CDR1 SGDLS and CDR2 YYNGEE come from the germline V gene. This CDR3 contains 15 residues. The V gene end was trimmed by 4 bases and the J gene end by 10 bases; junction bases not matched to a gene: 6.

This clone was observed a single time. The chain carries TRBV6-5 and TRBJ2-1; TRBD2 aligns across 10 bases. Germline CDR1 and CDR2: MNHEY and SVGAGI. Trimming cost V 5 bases and J 3 bases; bases outside gene matches: 1. The CDR3 has 14 amino acids. The CDR3 is CASSPSGSYNEQFF. Here the CDR3 DNA reads TGTGCCAGCAGTCCTAGCGGGAGCTACAATGAGCAGTTCTTC.

This rearrangement joins TRBV7-8 to TRBJ2-3; TRBD2 might be the D (6 bases). Germline V lookup: CDR1 SGHVS, CDR2 FQNEAQ. The CDR3 contains 14 residues. Deletions cut 5 bases from V and 5 bases from J, with 14 bases between. The DNA for the CDR3 is TGTGCCAGCAGCGCAGGACTATCAGGAGATACGCAGTATTTT. Translated: CASSAGLSGDTQYF.

The rearrangement links TRBV5-1 to TRBJ2-5, with TRBD1 matching over 9 bases. Germline V gene sequence: CDR1 SGHRS, CDR2 YFSETQ. Trimming took 3 bases from V and 2 from J; bases not matched to a gene: 5. The CDR3 has 15 residues. CDR3 nucleotides: TGCGCCAGCAGCTCTGGGACAGGGAGGCAAGAGACCCAGTACTTC. This gives the protein CASSSGTGRQETQYF.

This chain connects TRBV7-9 to TRBJ2-2, with D unresolved. The germline V gene has CDR1 SEHNR and CDR2 FQNEAQ (reference sequence). This CDR3 has 15 amino acids. Trimming pared 1 base from V and 1 base from J, leaving 7 bases between. CDR3 protein: CASSLGSVNTGELFF. In nucleotides, the CDR3 is TGTGCCAGCAGCTTAGGGTCAGTGAACACCGGGGAGCTGTTTTTT.

The chain links TRBV10-3 to TRBJ1-2, with TRBD1 identical over 7 bases. Germline assignment: CDR1 ENHRY and CDR2 SYGVKD. With V trimmed by 5 bases and J by 8 bases, 11 bases remained unmatched. This CDR3 is 14 amino acids long. The DNA of the CDR3 is TGTGCCATCAGTACTTTCGGGCAGGGACAGGGCTACACCTTC. This codes for CAISTFGQGQGYTF.